The 16 T cell receptor beta chains in this list originate from one sample, sequenced in a study of Tregs in tolerant kidney transplant recipients. The repertoire was sequenced with immunoSEQ multiplex PCR; TCRdb's copy has only in-frame clones and lacks some. The profile covers under 95,000 clones, with 80% to 95% appearing a single time and approximately 0.33% taken by the ten largest. The sample was Tregs from blood, taken before the transplant. The receptors shown here come from a human donor who received a combined kidney and bone marrow transplant.

This clone was recorded once. The rearrangement links TRBV6-6 to TRBJ1-5; TRBD1 might be the D (6 bases). Germline loops: CDR1 MNHNY, CDR2 SVGAGI (reference sequence). V was cut by 5 bases and J by 0 bases, with 11 bases left in between. The CDR3 totals 15 residues. The CDR3 region is CASSNGGNSNQPQHF. Written as DNA, the CDR3 is TGTGCCAGCAGTAACGGGGGCAATAGCAATCAGCCCCAGCATTTT.

This chain connects TRBV4-1 to TRBJ1-3, with D hard to call. This CDR3 comprises 16 residues. Germline CDR1 MGHRA, CDR2 YSYEKL. V was trimmed by 2 bases and J by 3 bases, leaving 14 bases between them. CDR3 sequence: CASSQILTVDGNTIYF. The DNA of the CDR3 is TGCGCCAGCAGCCAAATTCTCACAGTCGATGGAAACACCATATATTTT.

The chain combines TRBV7-8 with TRBJ1-2, with D hard to call. Germline CDR1 is SGHVS and CDR2 is FQNEAQ. The CDR3 runs 13 residues. Trimming stripped 4 bases from V and 7 bases from J, with 13 bases between. CDR3 loop: CASSWNTGSGYTF. The CDR3 region has the DNA TGTGCCAGCAGCTGGAATACGGGTTCTGGCTACACCTTC.

The V and J genes are TRBV7-9 and TRBJ1-1, with 7 bases aligning to TRBD1. Germline CDR1 and CDR2: SEHNR and FQNEAQ (reference sequence). Trimming cost V 5 bases and J 9 bases; bases outside gene matches: 12. The CDR3 is 14 residues long. The CDR3 protein is CASSTEGQVTKAFF. CDR3 DNA sequence: TGTGCCAGCAGCACCGAAGGACAGGTGACAAAAGCTTTCTTT.

J is TRBJ2-1 and V is TRBV30; 7 nucleotides align to TRBD1. With V trimmed by 1 base and J by 8 bases, 2 bases remained unmatched. CDR3 length: 12 residues. Germline loops: CDR1 GTSNPN, CDR2 SVGIG (reference sequence). CDR3 sequence reads: CAWSGQGDEQFF. In DNA, the CDR3 is TGTGCCTGGAGTGGCCAGGGGGATGAGCAGTTCTTC.

The CDR3: CATASPGSGYTF. CDR3 DNA sequence: TGTGCCACAGCTAGTCCAGGGTCTGGCTACACCTTC. This chain links TRBV10-3 with TRBJ1-2, with D maybe TRBD1 (5 bases). This CDR3 region has 12 residues. The germline V gene encodes CDR1 ENHRY and CDR2 SYGVKD. V lost 10 bases to trimming and J lost 7 bases, with 16 bases between them.

CDR3 region: CASSPREEIAKNIQYF. The CDR3 DNA sequence: TGCGCCAGCAGCCCTAGAGAGGAGATAGCCAAAAACATTCAGTACTTC. The V and J genes are TRBV4-3 and TRBJ2-4; D gene unclear. In germline, CDR1 is LGHNA, CDR2 YSLEER. Trimming took off 4 bases at V and 0 bases at J, with 13 bases between the two ends. The CDR3 length is 16 residues.

As to this clone: Other DNA sequences in the sample encode the same CDR3. The chain links TRBV30 to TRBJ1-5; the D gene is possibly TRBD1 (5 bases). The ends were cut back, 2 bases at V and 7 bases at J, with 30 bases in the middle. Looked up from germline, CDR1 is GTSNPN and CDR2 is SVGIG (reference sequence). The CDR3 has 19 amino acids. CDR3 loop: CAWSRPTGGGIGTEQPQHF. CDR3 nucleotides: TGTGCCTGGAGTAGGCCCACCGGGGGGGGGATAGGGACGGAGCAGCCCCAGCATTTT.

This chain uses TRBV10-3 with TRBJ2-5; a weak D match, TRBD2 (7 bases). The DNA matches TRBJ2-7 better at its end, which makes the J call doubtful. The germline CDR1 and CDR2 sequences are ENHRY and SYGVKD. CDR3 length: 14 amino acids. CDR3 nucleotides: TGTGCCACACGAGGGGAGGGGGGAGCCTACGAGCAGTACTTC. It translates to CATRGEGGAYEQYF.

The chain couples TRBV2 to TRBJ2-7, with D possibly TRBD1 on 7 matching bases. The CDR3 covers 16 residues. Deletions cut 2 bases from V and 2 bases from J, with 16 bases between. The V gene's germline CDR1 is SNHLY and CDR2 FYNNEI. The CDR3: CASSEIRAGGTYEQYF. The CDR3 DNA follows: TGTGCCAGCAGTGAAATTAGGGCAGGGGGGACCTACGAGCAGTACTTC.

The rearrangement uses TRBV30 and TRBJ1-2, with no clear D. The CDR3 is 8 residues long. Germline lookup yields CDR1 GTSNPN and CDR2 SVGIG (reference sequence). The DNA for the CDR3 is TGTGCTGGCTATGGCTACACCTTC. It is translated as CAGYGYTF. Full variable domain (rest looked up from reference TRBV30 and TRBJ1-2): SQTIHQWPATLVQPVGSPLSLECTVEGTSNPNLYWYRQAAGRGLQLLFYSVGIGQISSEVPQNLSASRPQDRQFILSSKKLLLSDSGFYLCAGYGYTFGSGTRLTVV.

The chain carries TRBV15 and TRBJ1-4; D not certain. The germline V gene encodes CDR1 LNHNV and CDR2 YYDKDF (reference sequence). CDR3 length: 15 amino acids. V was shortened by 0 bases and J by 8 bases, with 13 bases between the two germline ends. The CDR3 region is CATSRDRRVGEKLFF. The CDR3, as DNA: TGTGCCACCAGCAGAGATAGGCGGGTTGGCGAAAAACTGTTTTTT.

The chain carries TRBV7-2 and TRBJ1-1; 7 bases are a match to TRBD1. J lost 4 bases, V lost 5 bases, and 7 bases had no gene match. Germline loops: CDR1 SGHTA, CDR2 FQGNSA. The CDR3 totals 14 residues. The CDR3 coding sequence is TGTGCCAGCAGCATACAGGGGTCGGGCACTGAAGCTTTCTTT. Translated: CASSIQGSGTEAFF.

The chain recombines TRBV19 with TRBJ2-7; no definite D call. The V end was cut by 3 bases, the J end by 3 bases, with 15 bases between. Per germline, CDR1 LNHDA and CDR2 SQIVND (reference sequence). The CDR3 spans 15 residues. DNA of the CDR3: TGTGCCAGTAGTATTGCCTGGGCAGGAAACTACGAGCAGTACTTC. Its translation is CASSIAWAGNYEQYF.

V gene TRBV20-1 combines with J gene TRBJ2-7; D is uncertain. The V and J ends lost 4 bases and 5 bases respectively, with 9 bases between them. The CDR3 has 11 amino acids. CDR1 and CDR2 from the germline V gene are DFQATT and SNEGSKA (reference sequence). This chain's CDR3 is CSANRGDEQYF. The CDR3, as DNA: TGCAGTGCTAACCGAGGTGACGAGCAGTACTTC.

The chain links TRBV19 to TRBJ2-3; no clear D. The CDR3 runs to 13 residues. Germline V gene data show CDR1 as LNHDA and CDR2 as SQIVND (reference sequence). V lost 1 base and J 2 bases, leaving 4 bases between the germline ends. In DNA, the CDR3 is TGTGCCAGTAGTATAGCTCTCACAGATACGCAGTATTTT. Residues: CASSIALTDTQYF.